The source of this T cell receptor (beta chain) is a study of T cell responses to AZD1222 COVID-19 vaccine (dated by TCRdb to 2020 to 2023). Some background on the complete study: TCR sequencing was performed for 230 to 250 trial participants, of whom about 200 were given two doses of AZD1222 and around 25 were given two doses of MenACWY control vaccine. Trial participants were enrolled by age into 18-55, 56-69 and 70-plus year subgroups, with about 150, 28 and 57 TCR-sequenced participants respectively. Broader findings and caveats from the paper: Participants were mostly white British, with more females than males. The authors suggested clonal diversity may have been underestimated. Because no day 14 peak-response samples were available, the repertoires could be characterized only after the peak T cell response. Reportedly, almost half of the unique spike-specific TCRs recognized epitopes lying outside the regions that are mutated in the B.1.351 and B.1.1.7 variants. Conclusions about previously exposed vaccinees are limited because only six or seven AZD1222 recipients were SARS-CoV-2 seropositive at baseline. Spike-specific TCR breadth and depth rose significantly after two AZD1222 doses compared with day 0 and with MenACWY recipients. The 56-69-year group was small, and its depth increase did not reach significance, likely because of low power. The vaccine-associated CD4 TCRs covered the entire spike protein, and the dominant responses fell in regions 160-218 and 743-854.

The CDR3 regions of human TCRbeta chains were analyzed by immunosequencing. From the authors' description of their analysis: TCRs in the repertoires were compared against a reference library of SARS-CoV-2-specific TCRs that had been generated with the MIRA antigen-specificity platform. Breadth was defined as the fraction of unique TCRs that were SARS-CoV-2-associated, and depth was defined as the fraction of total T cells that were SARS-CoV-2-associated. Using the MIRA data, each spike-specific TCR was mapped to the spike region that the TCR reacts to and placed in a CD4 or CD8 class. Log10-transformed breadth and depth values were compared by one-way ANOVA with Sidak's multiple comparisons tests. TCRdb re-hosts the immuneACCESS table, in-frame sequences only. Its copies lack some clones; in the studies checked, an unresolved V gene accounts for under half of them, and the cause for the rest is not known. V, J and clone size reflect that table, while D and trimming were determined from the DNA. The sample includes some 190,000 clones, with approximately 89% observed a single time. Approximately 1.8% of the sample goes to the ten largest clones.

Details on this clone: Its recognized antigen is unknown. There are no base qualities to consult, and no much larger clone falls within one base.

The intended sense of this specimen's time point label: about 28 days (+/-7) after the second vaccine dose. AZD1222 recipients whose second dose came at about 4 weeks and those whose second dose came at about 12 weeks were combined into one group, since spike-specific TCR depth and breadth did not differ between the two schedules. Samples from vaccinated people were obtained from the UK trials COV001 and COV002, which included a single-blind randomized controlled phase 2/3 trial of AZD1222 (ChAdOx1 nCoV-19) in healthy adults. For TCRbeta chain sequencing, PBMC samples from trial participants were taken at day 0 and at day 28 after the second dose. Looking up the germline V gene yields CDR1 SGDLS and CDR2 YYNGEE. The CDR3 covers 16 residues, taking in both the cysteine and the phenylalanine. The DNA shown is the 48-base CDR3, in frame from base 1.

The clonotype originates from an adult who received the AZD1222 COVID-19 vaccine. Sequencing used peripheral blood, obtained 28 days after the second AZD1222 dose. The chain is assembled from TRBV9 and TRBJ2-5; the D gene cannot be resolved reliably. CDR3 protein: CPRPDRGGSPGWTQYF. DNA sequence: TGTCCCCGCCCCGACCGAGGCGGCAGCCCCGGGTGGACCCAGTACTTC.